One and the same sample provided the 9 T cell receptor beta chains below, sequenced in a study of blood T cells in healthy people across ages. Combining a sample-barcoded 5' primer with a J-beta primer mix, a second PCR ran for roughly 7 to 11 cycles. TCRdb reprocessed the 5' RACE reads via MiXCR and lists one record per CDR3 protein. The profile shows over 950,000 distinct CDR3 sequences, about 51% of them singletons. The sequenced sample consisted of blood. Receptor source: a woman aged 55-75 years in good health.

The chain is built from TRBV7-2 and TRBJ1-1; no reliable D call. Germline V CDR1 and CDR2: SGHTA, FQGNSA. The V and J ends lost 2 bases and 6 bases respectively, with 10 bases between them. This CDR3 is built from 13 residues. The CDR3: CASSLPPEPEAFF. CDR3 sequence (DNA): TGTGCCAGCAGCTTACCCCCCGAACCTGAAGCTTTCTTT.

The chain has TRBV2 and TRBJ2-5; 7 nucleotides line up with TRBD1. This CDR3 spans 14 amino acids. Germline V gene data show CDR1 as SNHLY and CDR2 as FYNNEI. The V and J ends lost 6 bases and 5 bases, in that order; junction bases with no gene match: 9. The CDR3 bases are TGTGCCAGCAGCAACCAGGGGGTCTCGGAGACCCAGTACTTC. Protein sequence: CASSNQGVSETQYF.

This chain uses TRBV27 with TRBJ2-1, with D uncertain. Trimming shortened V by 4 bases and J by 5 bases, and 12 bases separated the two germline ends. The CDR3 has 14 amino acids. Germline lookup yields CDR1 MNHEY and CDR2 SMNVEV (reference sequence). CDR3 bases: TGTGCCAGCAGTTCTTTCCCCAGGAACAATGAGCAGTTCTTC. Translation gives CASSSFPRNNEQFF.

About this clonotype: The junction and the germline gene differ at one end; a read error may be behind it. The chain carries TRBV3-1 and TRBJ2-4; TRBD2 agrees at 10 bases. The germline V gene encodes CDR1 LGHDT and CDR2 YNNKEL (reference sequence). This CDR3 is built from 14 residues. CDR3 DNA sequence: TGTACCAGCAGCCAAGAGCCTAGCGGGAGTCTCCAGTACTTC. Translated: CTSSQEPSGSLQYF.

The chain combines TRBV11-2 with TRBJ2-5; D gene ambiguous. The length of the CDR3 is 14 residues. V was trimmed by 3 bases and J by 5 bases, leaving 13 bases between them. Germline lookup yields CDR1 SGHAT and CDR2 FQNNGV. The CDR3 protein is CASSFMYSGETQYF. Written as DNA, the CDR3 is TGTGCCAGCAGCTTTATGTACAGTGGGGAGACCCAGTACTTC.

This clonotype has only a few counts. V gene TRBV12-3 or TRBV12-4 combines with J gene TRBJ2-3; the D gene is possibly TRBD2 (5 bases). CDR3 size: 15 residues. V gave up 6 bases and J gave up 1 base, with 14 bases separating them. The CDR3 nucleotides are TGTGCCAGCAGCTCCCTTGGCGGGCGCACAGATACGCAGTATTTT. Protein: CASSSLGGRTDTQYF.

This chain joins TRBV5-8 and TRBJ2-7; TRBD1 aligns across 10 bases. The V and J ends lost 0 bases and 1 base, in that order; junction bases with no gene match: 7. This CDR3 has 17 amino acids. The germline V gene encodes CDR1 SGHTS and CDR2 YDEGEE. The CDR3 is CASSLVGTGVSSYEQYF. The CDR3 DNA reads TGTGCCAGCAGCTTGGTAGGGACAGGGGTTTCTTCCTACGAGCAGTACTTC.

The CDR3 sequence: CASSRTGATDTQYF. As DNA, the CDR3 is TGTGCCAGCAGCCGGACAGGTGCGACAGATACGCAGTATTTT. The chain is built from TRBV2 and TRBJ2-3; 7 nucleotides align to TRBD1. The junction had 6 bases not matched to a gene; V was cut back by 6 bases and J by 3 bases. The CDR3 totals 14 residues. The V gene's germline CDR1 is SNHLY and CDR2 FYNNEI. Full variable domain (outside the CDR3, taken from reference TRBV2 and TRBJ2-3): EPEVTQTPSHQVTQMGQEVILRCVPISNHLYFYWYRQILGQKVEFLVSFYNNEISEKSEIFDDQFSVERPDGSNFTLKIRSTKLEDSAMYFCASSRTGATDTQYFGPGTRLTVL.

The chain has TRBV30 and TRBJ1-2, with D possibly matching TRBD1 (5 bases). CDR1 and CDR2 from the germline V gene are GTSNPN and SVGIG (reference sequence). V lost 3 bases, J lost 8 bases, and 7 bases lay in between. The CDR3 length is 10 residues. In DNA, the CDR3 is TGTGCCTGGAGAGGGGACGGCTACACCTTC. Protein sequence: CAWRGDGYTF.